The present TCR beta chain was sequenced within a study of blood T cell repertoires in COVID-19. Study-wide background: Researchers got acute and convalescent COVID-19 samples from the United States, Italy and Spain. The analysed material was cDNA or gDNA that came from T cells, B-cell-depleted T cells, or PBMCs.

Original methodology: Amplifying reference gene primers gave estimates of nucleated cell counts. Generated by immunoSEQ multiplex PCR, the TCRdb table keeps only in-frame clones and is missing some. V and J calls and clone size are those listed in that table; D and trimming were worked out from the DNA. The sample comprises approximately 40,000 clones, approximately 85% of which are singletons, and roughly 13% rests with the top ten. V gave up 4 bases and J gave up 5 bases, with 11 bases separating them. Germline V gene lookup returns CDR1 SQVTM and CDR2 ANQGSEA. The CDR3 totals 12 residues. What was sequenced was peripheral blood. The TCR originated in a human donor in a cohort sampled during active COVID-19. This chain links TRBV29-1 with TRBJ2-5; the D gene is possibly TRBD1 (7 bases). In DNA, the CDR3 is TGCAGCGTTGGGAGGGGGCGGGAGACCCAGTACTTC. It codes for CSVGRGRETQYF. The variable domain in full, with the rest retrieved from reference TRBV29-1 and TRBJ2-5, is SAVISQKPSRDICQRGTSLTIQCQVDSQVTMMFWYRQQPGQSLTLIATANQGSEATYESGFVIDKFPISRPNLTFSTLTVSNMSPEDSSIYLCSVGRGRETQYFGPGTRLLVL.